The rows below give T cell receptor beta chains drawn from one sample of a study of shared clonotypes between healthy human individuals. The table came from immunoSEQ multiplex PCR; TCRdb's copy has only in-frame clones and leaves some out. The sample lists approximately 340,000 clones, less than 85% seen once, with 10% in the top ten. Sequenced: memory CD4+ T cells sorted from blood. Receptor source: a man under 40 in good health. Each CDR3 is given with its conserved first and last residue. A D gene is named only where the DNA matches it firmly. Some rows have no size entry. The others give once, few or many, or a class for an expanded clone.

DNA: TGCGCCAGCAGCTTGGGCCGGACAGGGGATAACTATGGCTACACCTTC
CDR3: CASSLGRTGDNYGYTF
size: once
J: TRBJ1-2
D: TRBD1
V: TRBV5-1

DNA: TGTGCCAGCAGGGGGGTGCGGTGGGCGGCTAGCACAGATACGCAGTATTTT
CDR3: CASRGVRWAASTDTQYF
size: few
J: TRBJ2-3
D: .
V: TRBV2

DNA: TGTGCCAGCAGCTCTGGGAGGACTAGCGGGTCAGATACGCAGTATTTT
CDR3: CASSSGRTSGSDTQYF
size: .
J: TRBJ2-3
D: TRBD2
V: TRBV5-6

DNA: TGTGCCAGCCATGGACTAGCGGGCCCCTACGAGCAGTACTTC
CDR3: CASHGLAGPYEQYF
size: once
J: TRBJ2-7
D: TRBD2
V: TRBV6-1

DNA: TGTGCCAGCAGCTTAGCACAGAGCTACAATGAGCAGTTCTTC
CDR3: CASSLAQSYNEQFF
size: .
J: TRBJ2-1
D: .
V: TRBV11-3

DNA: TGTGCCAGCAGCTCCCGGACAGGGGCGCGCTATGGCTACACCTTC
CDR3: CASSSRTGARYGYTF
size: few
J: TRBJ1-2
D: TRBD1
V: TRBV7-6

DNA: TGTGCCAGCACTGATATGGCCGGGACCCTCTCTTACAATGAGCAGTTCTTC
CDR3: CASTDMAGTLSYNEQFF
size: many
J: TRBJ2-1
D: .
V: TRBV6-1

DNA: TGTGCCAGCAGTTGGACCCCCGCCACCGGGGAGCTGTTTTTT
CDR3: CASSWTPATGELFF
size: .
J: TRBJ2-2
D: .
V: TRBV2

DNA: TGTGCCAGCAGCTCCCGACAGGGGGGTTCCCGGACTGGGAGCACTGAAGCTTTCTTT
CDR3: CASSSRQGGSRTGSTEAFF
size: .
J: TRBJ1-1
D: TRBD1
V: TRBV11-3

DNA: TGTGCCAGCAGCTTAGTTAACCCACCGTTGGGGCCGAAGAACACTGAAGCTTTCTTT
CDR3: CASSLVNPPLGPKNTEAFF
size: .
J: TRBJ1-1
D: .
V: TRBV7-8

DNA: TGCAGCGTCCGGGACAGGCCAGGGTCTGGGGCCAACGTCCTGACTTTC
CDR3: CSVRDRPGSGANVLTF
size: .
J: TRBJ2-6
D: TRBD1
V: TRBV29-1

DNA: TGTGCCAGCAGTTCGGGACTAGCGGGAGGGTTAACCGGGGAGCTGTTTTTT
CDR3: CASSSGLAGGLTGELFF
size: .
J: TRBJ2-2
D: TRBD2
V: TRBV28

DNA: TGCGCCAGCAGCCAAGCTAGGACTAGCGGGAGAGGTACGCAGTATTTT
CDR3: CASSQARTSGRGTQYF
size: .
J: TRBJ2-3
D: TRBD2
V: TRBV4-3

DNA: TGTGCCAGCAGCTTAGATTTTAAGGGCGTCACAGATACGCAGTATTTT
CDR3: CASSLDFKGVTDTQYF
size: once
J: TRBJ2-3
D: .
V: TRBV7-8

DNA: TGTGCCAGCAGCTTGTCACAGGGGGCGAACGAGCAGTACTTC
CDR3: CASSLSQGANEQYF
size: .
J: TRBJ2-7
D: TRBD1
V: TRBV5-4

DNA: TGTGCCAGCAGCTTAGAACTTATCCGAGGAGGGAATGAGCAGTTCTTC
CDR3: CASSLELIRGGNEQFF
size: .
J: TRBJ2-1
D: .
V: TRBV7-2

DNA: TGTGCCAGCGAGGTCGACGCGGCCGGGGAGCTGTTTTTT
CDR3: CASEVDAAGELFF
size: .
J: TRBJ2-2
D: .
V: TRBV2

DNA: TGTGCCAGCAGTGCGGCCTACTCTGGGGCCAACGTCCTGACTTTC
CDR3: CASSAAYSGANVLTF
size: .
J: TRBJ2-6
D: .
V: TRBV28

DNA: TGCAGCGTAGGTACAGGGGATGGGAACTATGGCTACACCTTC
CDR3: CSVGTGDGNYGYTF
size: .
J: TRBJ1-2
D: TRBD1
V: TRBV29-1

DNA: TGCAGCGTAACACCGAACACTAACTATGGCTACACCTTC
CDR3: CSVTPNTNYGYTF
size: once
J: TRBJ1-2
D: .
V: TRBV29-1

DNA: TGTGCCAGCAGCTTAAGCTCCGGACCCAATGAGCAGTTCTTC
CDR3: CASSLSSGPNEQFF
size: .
J: TRBJ2-1
D: .
V: TRBV7-3

DNA: TGTGCCAGCAGTGTGACAGGGGCAAACACTGAAGCTTTCTTT
CDR3: CASSVTGANTEAFF
size: .
J: TRBJ1-1
D: TRBD1
V: TRBV2

DNA: TGCGCCAGCAGCCCGGGACTAGCGGGCGGACAAGAGACCCAGTACTTC
CDR3: CASSPGLAGGQETQYF
size: .
J: TRBJ2-5
D: TRBD2
V: TRBV5-1

DNA: TGTGCCAGCAGCTCGGGGACAGGGTCGGTCGAGCAGTACTTC
CDR3: CASSSGTGSVEQYF
size: .
J: TRBJ2-7
D: TRBD1
V: TRBV7-6

DNA: TGCGCCAGCAGCTTGAACAGGGGGATGGAGACCCAGTACTTC
CDR3: CASSLNRGMETQYF
size: .
J: TRBJ2-5
D: TRBD1
V: TRBV5-1

DNA: TGTGCCAGCAGCTTAGGGATCAATCAGCCCCAGCATTTT
CDR3: CASSLGINQPQHF
size: .
J: TRBJ1-5
D: .
V: TRBV14

DNA: TGCGCCAGCAGCCTTGGGGAGTCTGGAAACACCATATATTTT
CDR3: CASSLGESGNTIYF
size: .
J: TRBJ1-3
D: .
V: TRBV5-1

DNA: TGTGCCAGCAGCTCTACAAGGAGGGGTTACGAGCAGTACTTC
CDR3: CASSSTRRGYEQYF
size: .
J: TRBJ2-7
D: .
V: TRBV11-2

DNA: TGTACCAGCCGTAGAGGGAACACTGAAGCTTTCTTT
CDR3: CTSRRGNTEAFF
size: .
J: TRBJ1-1
D: .
V: TRBV5-6

DNA: TGTGCCAGCAGCTCCAGCGGGAGGGGAGATACGCAGTATTTT
CDR3: CASSSSGRGDTQYF
size: .
J: TRBJ2-3
D: TRBD2
V: TRBV7-6

DNA: TGTGCCAGCAGCCAAGACCCGGGACAGCCTAATGAAAAACTGTTTTTT
CDR3: CASSQDPGQPNEKLFF
size: .
J: TRBJ1-4
D: TRBD1
V: TRBV14

DNA: TGTGCCAGCAGCCCTGGGAGGGAAGCTTTCTTT
CDR3: CASSPGREAFF
size: .
J: TRBJ1-1
D: .
V: TRBV6-5

DNA: TGTGCCAGCAGCGACAGGGGAACCCAGTACTTC
CDR3: CASSDRGTQYF
size: .
J: TRBJ2-5
D: TRBD1
V: TRBV6-5

DNA: TGTGCCAGCATGGCGCAGGGCTACAATCAGCCCCAGCATTTT
CDR3: CASMAQGYNQPQHF
size: few
J: TRBJ1-5
D: .
V: TRBV6-5

DNA: TGTGCCAGCAGCCCAGGGGGGTTCGGGTCCTACGAGCAGTACTTC
CDR3: CASSPGGFGSYEQYF
size: .
J: TRBJ2-7
D: .
V: TRBV7-3

DNA: TGCGCCAGCAGCCGGGGAGGCTCGAACACCGGGGAGCTGTTTTTT
CDR3: CASSRGGSNTGELFF
size: .
J: TRBJ2-2
D: .
V: TRBV5-1

DNA: TGCGCCAGCAGCGACCGCCAAGAGACCCAGTACTTC
CDR3: CASSDRQETQYF
size: few
J: TRBJ2-5
D: .
V: TRBV10-1

DNA: TGTGCCAGCAGCATCTCGGCTAGACCCACCGGGGAGCTGTTTTTT
CDR3: CASSISARPTGELFF
size: .
J: TRBJ2-2
D: .
V: TRBV5-5

DNA: TGCAGCGTTGAAGAGAAGGGACGGGGGTACAATGAGCAGTTCTTC
CDR3: CSVEEKGRGYNEQFF
size: .
J: TRBJ2-1
D: .
V: TRBV29-1

DNA: TGTGCCAGCAGGGCTATTGGACTACTTGCGGTCTTC
CDR3: CASRAIGLLAVF
size: .
J: TRBJ2-1
D: .
V: TRBV27

DNA: TGTGCCAGTGGGGACAGAATGAACACTGAAGCTTTCTTT
CDR3: CASGDRMNTEAFF
size: .
J: TRBJ1-1
D: TRBD1
V: TRBV19

DNA: TGTGCCAGCACCCCCGGGACTAGAAGCACCGGGGAGCTGTTTTTT
CDR3: CASTPGTRSTGELFF
size: .
J: TRBJ2-2
D: TRBD2
V: TRBV27

DNA: TGCGCCAGCAGCGCCGGGACTAGAGTAGAGACCCAGTACTTC
CDR3: CASSAGTRVETQYF
size: .
J: TRBJ2-5
D: TRBD2
V: TRBV5-1

DNA: TGCGCCAGCAGCTTGGGGAATAGCGGCGCCCTATACACAGATACGCAGTATTTT
CDR3: CASSLGNSGALYTDTQYF
size: .
J: TRBJ2-3
D: .
V: TRBV5-1

DNA: TGTGCCAGCAGCTTCGCAGGGGGTAGCAATCAGCCCCAGCATTTT
CDR3: CASSFAGGSNQPQHF
size: .
J: TRBJ1-5
D: TRBD1
V: TRBV7-9

DNA: TGCGCCAGCAGCCAAGTGACAGGGTTGATAGCTTTCTTT
CDR3: CASSQVTGLIAFF
size: few
J: TRBJ1-1
D: TRBD1
V: TRBV4-1

DNA: TGTGCCAGCAGTGAAGCCGGGGGGCGCGGTAATGAAAAACTGTTTTTT
CDR3: CASSEAGGRGNEKLFF
size: .
J: TRBJ1-4
D: .
V: TRBV6-1

DNA: TGTGCCAGCTCGTATAGGGATGACTATGGCTACACCTTC
CDR3: CASSYRDDYGYTF
size: .
J: TRBJ1-2
D: .
V: TRBV6-5

DNA: TGTGCCAGCTCACAATGTGCGGGCACAGATACGCAGTATTTT
CDR3: CASSQCAGTDTQYF
size: .
J: TRBJ2-3
D: .
V: TRBV18